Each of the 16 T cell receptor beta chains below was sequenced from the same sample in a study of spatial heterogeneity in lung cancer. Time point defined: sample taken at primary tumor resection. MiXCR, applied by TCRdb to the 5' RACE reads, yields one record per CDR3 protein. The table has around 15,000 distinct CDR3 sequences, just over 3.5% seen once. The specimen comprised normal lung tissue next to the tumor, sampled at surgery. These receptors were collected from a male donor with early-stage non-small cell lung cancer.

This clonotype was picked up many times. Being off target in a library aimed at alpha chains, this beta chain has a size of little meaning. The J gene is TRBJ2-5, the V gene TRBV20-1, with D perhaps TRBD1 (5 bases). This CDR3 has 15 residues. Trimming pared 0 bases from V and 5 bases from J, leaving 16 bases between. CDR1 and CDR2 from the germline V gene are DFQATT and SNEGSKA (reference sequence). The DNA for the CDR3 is TGCAGTGCTAGAGATCAGGGCCGTGGTCTCGAGACCCAGTACTTC. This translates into CSARDQGRGLETQYF.

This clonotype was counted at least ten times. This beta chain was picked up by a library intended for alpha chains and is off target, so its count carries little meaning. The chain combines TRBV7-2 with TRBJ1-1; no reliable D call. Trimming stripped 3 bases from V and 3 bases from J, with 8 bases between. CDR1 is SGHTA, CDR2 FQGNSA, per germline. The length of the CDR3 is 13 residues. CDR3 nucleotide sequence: TGTGCCAGCAGCTTTGAACGGGACACTGAAGCTTTCTTT. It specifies CASSFERDTEAFF.

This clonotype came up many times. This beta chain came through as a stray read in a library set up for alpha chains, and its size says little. CDR3 nucleotides: TGTGCCAGCAGCTTAGCGCATAGATGGACTAGCGGGTTCCCCTTGGGGGAGCAGTACTTC. It specifies CASSLAHRWTSGFPLGEQYF. The rearrangement uses TRBV7-2 and TRBJ2-7, with 11 bases aligning to TRBD2. Germline CDR1 SGHTA, CDR2 FQGNSA. This CDR3 region has 20 residues. The V gene end was trimmed by 0 bases and the J gene end by 7 bases; junction bases not matched to a gene: 20.

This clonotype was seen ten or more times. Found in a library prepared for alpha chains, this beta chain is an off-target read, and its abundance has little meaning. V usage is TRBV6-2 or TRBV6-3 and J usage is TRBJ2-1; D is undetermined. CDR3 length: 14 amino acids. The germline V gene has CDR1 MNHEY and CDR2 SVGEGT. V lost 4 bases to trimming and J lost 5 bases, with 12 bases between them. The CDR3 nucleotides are TGTGCCAGCAGTTCATCACTCCCGAACAATGAGCAGTTCTTC. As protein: CASSSSLPNNEQFF.

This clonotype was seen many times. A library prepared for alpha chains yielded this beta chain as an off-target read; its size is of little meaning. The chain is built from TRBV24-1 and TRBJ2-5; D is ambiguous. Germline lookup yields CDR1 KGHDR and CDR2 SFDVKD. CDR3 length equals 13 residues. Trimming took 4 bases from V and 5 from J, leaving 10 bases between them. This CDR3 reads CATSEGKAETQYF. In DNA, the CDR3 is TGTGCCACCAGTGAGGGGAAAGCGGAGACCCAGTACTTC.

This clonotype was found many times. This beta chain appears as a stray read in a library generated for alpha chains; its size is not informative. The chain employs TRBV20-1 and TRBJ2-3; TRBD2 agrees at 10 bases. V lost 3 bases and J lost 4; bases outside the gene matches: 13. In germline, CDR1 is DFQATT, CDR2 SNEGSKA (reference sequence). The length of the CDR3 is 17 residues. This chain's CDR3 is CSASVSSSGSGPDTQYF. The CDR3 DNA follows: TGCAGTGCTAGCGTCAGTTCTAGCGGGAGTGGCCCAGATACGCAGTATTTT.

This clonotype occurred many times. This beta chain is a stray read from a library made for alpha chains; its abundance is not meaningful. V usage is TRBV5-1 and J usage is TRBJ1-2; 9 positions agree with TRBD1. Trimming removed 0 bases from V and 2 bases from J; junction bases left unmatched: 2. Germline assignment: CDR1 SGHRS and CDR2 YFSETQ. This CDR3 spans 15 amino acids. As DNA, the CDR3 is TGCGCCAGCAGCTTGGATGGGACAGGGAACTATGGCTACACCTTC. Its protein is CASSLDGTGNYGYTF. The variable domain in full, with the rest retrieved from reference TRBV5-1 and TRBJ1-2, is KAGVTQTPRYLIKTRGQQVTLSCSPISGHRSVSWYQQTPGQGLQFLFEYFSETQRNKGNFPGRFSGRQFSNSRSEMNVSTLELGDSALYLCASSLDGTGNYGYTFGSGTRLTVV.

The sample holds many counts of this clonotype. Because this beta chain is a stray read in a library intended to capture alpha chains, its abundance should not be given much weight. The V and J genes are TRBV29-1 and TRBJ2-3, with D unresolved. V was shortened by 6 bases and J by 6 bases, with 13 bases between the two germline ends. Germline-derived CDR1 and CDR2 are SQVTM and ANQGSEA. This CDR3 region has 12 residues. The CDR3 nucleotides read TGCAGCGTCCGGATCGGGCCGGATACGCAGTATTTT. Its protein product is CSVRIGPDTQYF.

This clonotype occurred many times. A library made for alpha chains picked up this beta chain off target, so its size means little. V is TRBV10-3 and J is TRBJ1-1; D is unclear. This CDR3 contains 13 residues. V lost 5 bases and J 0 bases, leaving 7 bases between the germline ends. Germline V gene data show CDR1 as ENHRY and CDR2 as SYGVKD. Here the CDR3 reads CAISTRMNTEAFF. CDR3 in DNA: TGTGCCATCAGTACTAGAATGAACACTGAAGCTTTCTTT.

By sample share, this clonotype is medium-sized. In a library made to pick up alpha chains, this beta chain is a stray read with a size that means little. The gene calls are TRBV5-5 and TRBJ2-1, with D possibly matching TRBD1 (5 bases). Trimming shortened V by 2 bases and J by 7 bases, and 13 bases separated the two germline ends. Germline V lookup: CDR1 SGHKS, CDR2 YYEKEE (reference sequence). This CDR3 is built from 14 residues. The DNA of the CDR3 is TGTGCCAGCAGCTTAGATGGGGCAGGGAATGAGCAGTTCTTC. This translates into CASSLDGAGNEQFF.

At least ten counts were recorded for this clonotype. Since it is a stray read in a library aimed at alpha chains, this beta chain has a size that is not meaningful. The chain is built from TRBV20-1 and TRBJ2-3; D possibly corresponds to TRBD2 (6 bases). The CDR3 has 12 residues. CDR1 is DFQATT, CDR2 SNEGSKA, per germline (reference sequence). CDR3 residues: CSGLANTDTQYF. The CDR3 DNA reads TGCAGCGGGCTAGCGAACACAGATACGCAGTATTTT.

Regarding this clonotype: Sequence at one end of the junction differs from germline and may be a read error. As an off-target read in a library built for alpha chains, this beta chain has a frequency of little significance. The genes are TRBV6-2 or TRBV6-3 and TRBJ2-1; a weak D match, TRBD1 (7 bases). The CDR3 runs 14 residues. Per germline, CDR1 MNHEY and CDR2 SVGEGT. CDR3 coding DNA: TGTGCCAGCAGACTACACAGGGGAGGCAATGAGCAGTCCTTC. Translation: CASRLHRGGNEQSF.

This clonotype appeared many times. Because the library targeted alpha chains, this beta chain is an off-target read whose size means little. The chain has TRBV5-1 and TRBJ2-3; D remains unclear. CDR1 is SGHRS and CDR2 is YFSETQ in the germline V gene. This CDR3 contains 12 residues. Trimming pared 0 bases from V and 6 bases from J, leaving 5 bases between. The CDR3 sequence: CASSLVGDTQYF. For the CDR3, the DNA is TGCGCCAGCAGCTTGGTGGGGGATACGCAGTATTTT.

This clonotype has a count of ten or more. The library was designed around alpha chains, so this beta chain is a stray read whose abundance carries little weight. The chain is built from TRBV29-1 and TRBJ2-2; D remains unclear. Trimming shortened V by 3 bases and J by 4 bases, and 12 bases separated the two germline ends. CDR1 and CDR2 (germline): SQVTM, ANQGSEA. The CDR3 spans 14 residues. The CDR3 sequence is CSVDPGLGTGELFF. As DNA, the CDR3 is TGCAGCGTTGATCCCGGGTTGGGCACCGGGGAGCTGTTTTTT.

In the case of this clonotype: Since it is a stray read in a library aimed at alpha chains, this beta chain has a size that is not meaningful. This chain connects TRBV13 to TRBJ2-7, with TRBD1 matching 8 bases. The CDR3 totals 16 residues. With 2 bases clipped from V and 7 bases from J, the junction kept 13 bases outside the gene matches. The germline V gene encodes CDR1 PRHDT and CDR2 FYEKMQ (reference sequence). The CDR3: CASSLRTGTGPVEQYF. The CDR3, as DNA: TGTGCCAGCAGCTTACGGACCGGGACAGGACCCGTGGAGCAGTACTTC.

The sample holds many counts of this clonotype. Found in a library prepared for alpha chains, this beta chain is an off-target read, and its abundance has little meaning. The CDR3 loop reads CATSDAGTAEETQYF. The CDR3 coding sequence is TGTGCCACCAGTGATGCCGGGACAGCAGAAGAGACCCAGTACTTC. J is TRBJ2-5 and V is TRBV24-1; TRBD1 matches 7 bases. The J segment lost 3 bases and the V segment lost 3 bases, leaving 6 bases of the junction unmatched. Germline CDR1 KGHDR, CDR2 SFDVKD. This CDR3 is built from 15 residues.